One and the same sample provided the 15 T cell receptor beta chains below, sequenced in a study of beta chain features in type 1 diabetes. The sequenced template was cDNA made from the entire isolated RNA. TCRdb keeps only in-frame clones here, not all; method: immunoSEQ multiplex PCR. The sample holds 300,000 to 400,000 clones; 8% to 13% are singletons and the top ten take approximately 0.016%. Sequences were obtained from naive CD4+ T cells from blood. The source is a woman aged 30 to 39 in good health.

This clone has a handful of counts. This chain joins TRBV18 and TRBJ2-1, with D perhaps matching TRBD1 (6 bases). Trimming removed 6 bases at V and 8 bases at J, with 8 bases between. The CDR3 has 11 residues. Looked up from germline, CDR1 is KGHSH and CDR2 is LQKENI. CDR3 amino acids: CASSYRDEQFF. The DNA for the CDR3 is TGTGCCAGCTCGTACAGGGATGAGCAGTTCTTC.

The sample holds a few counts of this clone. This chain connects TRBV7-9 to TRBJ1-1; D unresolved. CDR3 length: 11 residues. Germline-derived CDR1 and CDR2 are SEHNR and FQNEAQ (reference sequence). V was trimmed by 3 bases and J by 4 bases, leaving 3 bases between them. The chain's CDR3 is CASSFITEAFF. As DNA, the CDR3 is TGTGCCAGCAGCTTTATCACTGAAGCTTTCTTT.

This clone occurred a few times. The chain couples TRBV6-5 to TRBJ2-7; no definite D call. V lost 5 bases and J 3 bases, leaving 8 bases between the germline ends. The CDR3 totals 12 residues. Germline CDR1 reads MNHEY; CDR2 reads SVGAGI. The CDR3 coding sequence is TGTGCCAGCAGTCCCTCGTTCTACGAGCAGTACTTC. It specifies CASSPSFYEQYF.

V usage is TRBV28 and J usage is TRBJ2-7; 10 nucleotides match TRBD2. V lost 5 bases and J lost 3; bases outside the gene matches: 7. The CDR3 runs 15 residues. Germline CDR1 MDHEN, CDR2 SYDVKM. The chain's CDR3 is CASSTRTSGGYEQYF. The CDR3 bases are TGTGCCAGCAGTACAAGGACTAGCGGAGGCTACGAGCAGTACTTC.

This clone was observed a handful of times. CDR3 sequence: CASSPSGSATNEKLFF. The CDR3 DNA reads as TGTGCCAGCAGTCCAAGCGGCAGCGCAACTAATGAAAAACTGTTTTTT. The V gene is TRBV7-2, the J gene TRBJ1-4; no firm D call. Germline lookup yields CDR1 SGHTA and CDR2 FQGNSA. This CDR3 has 16 amino acids. V dropped 6 bases and J dropped 0 bases, with 14 bases sitting between them.

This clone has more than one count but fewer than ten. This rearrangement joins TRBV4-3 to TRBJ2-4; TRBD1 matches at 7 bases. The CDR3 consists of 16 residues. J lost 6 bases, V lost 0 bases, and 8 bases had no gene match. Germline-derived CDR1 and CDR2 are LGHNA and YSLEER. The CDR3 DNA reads TGCGCCAGCAGCCAAGAACCTACAGGGGCGGTAAACATTCAGTACTTC. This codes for CASSQEPTGAVNIQYF.

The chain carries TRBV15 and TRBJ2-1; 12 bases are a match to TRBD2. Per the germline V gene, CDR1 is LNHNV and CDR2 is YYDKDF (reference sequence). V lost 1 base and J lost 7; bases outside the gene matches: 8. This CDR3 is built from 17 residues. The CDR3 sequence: CATSRGVTSGRSNEQFF. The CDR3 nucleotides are TGTGCCACCAGCAGAGGGGTGACTAGCGGGAGAAGTAATGAGCAGTTCTTC.

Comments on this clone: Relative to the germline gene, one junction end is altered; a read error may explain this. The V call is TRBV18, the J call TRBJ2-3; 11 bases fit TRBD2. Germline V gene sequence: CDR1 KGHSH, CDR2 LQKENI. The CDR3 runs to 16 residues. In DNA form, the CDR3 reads TGTGCCAGCTCCCCACTAGCGGGAGAAGTGACAGATACGCAGTATTTT. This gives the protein CASSPLAGEVTDTQYF.

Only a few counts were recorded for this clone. CDR3 residues: CASSPGLANNEQFF. In DNA, the CDR3 is TGTGCCAGCTCGCCGGGACTAGCGAACAATGAGCAGTTCTTC. The J gene is TRBJ2-1, the V gene TRBV18; 10 bases align to TRBD2. CDR3 length equals 14 residues. V lost 6 bases to trimming and J lost 5 bases; unmatched junction nucleotides: 4. From germline, CDR1 is KGHSH and CDR2 LQKENI.

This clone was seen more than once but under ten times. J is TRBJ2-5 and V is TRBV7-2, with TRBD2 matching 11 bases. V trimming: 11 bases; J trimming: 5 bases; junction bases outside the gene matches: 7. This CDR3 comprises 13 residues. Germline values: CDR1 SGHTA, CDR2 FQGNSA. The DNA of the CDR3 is TGTGCCGTAGTACTAGCGGGAGTTGAGACCCAGTACTTC. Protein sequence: CAVVLAGVETQYF.

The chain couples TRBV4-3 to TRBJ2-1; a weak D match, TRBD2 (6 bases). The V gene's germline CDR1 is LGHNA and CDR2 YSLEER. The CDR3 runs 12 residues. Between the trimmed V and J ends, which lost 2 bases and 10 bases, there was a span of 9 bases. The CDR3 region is CASSQLGREQFF. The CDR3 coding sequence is TGCGCCAGCAGCCAATTGGGGAGGGAGCAGTTCTTC.

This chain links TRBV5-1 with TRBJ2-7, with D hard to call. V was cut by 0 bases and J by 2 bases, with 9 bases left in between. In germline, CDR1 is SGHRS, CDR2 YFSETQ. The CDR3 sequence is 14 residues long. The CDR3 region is CASSLEVGAYEQYF. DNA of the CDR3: TGCGCCAGCAGCTTGGAGGTCGGAGCCTACGAGCAGTACTTC.

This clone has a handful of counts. Written as DNA, the CDR3 is TGTGCCAGCTCACTCGGGACAGGGGGCAACTATGGCTACACCTTC. Translated, it gives CASSLGTGGNYGYTF. This sequence joins TRBV18 and TRBJ1-2; TRBD1 agrees at 12 bases. This CDR3 comprises 15 residues. CDR1 and CDR2 from the germline V gene are KGHSH and LQKENI. J lost 2 bases, V lost 4 bases, and 2 bases had no gene match. Filled out from reference TRBV18 and TRBJ1-2, the complete variable domain reads NAGVMQNPRHLVRRRGQEARLRCSPMKGHSHVYWYRQLPEEGLKFMVYLQKENIIDESGMPKERFSAEFPKEGPSILRIQQVVRGDSAAYFCASSLGTGGNYGYTFGSGTRLTVV.

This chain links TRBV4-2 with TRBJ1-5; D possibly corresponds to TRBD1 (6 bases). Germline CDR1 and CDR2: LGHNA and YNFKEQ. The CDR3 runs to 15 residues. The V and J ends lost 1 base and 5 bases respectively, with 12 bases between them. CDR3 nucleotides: TGTGCCAGCAGCCAAGCGCCAGGGGCATATCAGCCCCAGCATTTT. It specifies CASSQAPGAYQPQHF.

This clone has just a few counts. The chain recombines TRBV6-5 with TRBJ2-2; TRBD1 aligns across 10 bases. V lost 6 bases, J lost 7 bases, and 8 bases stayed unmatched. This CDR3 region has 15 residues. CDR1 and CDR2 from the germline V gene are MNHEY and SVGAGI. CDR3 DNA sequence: TGTGCCAGCAGCCCCGACAGGGGGCAAGGCGGGGAGCTGTTTTTT. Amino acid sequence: CASSPDRGQGGELFF.